Included here is one T cell receptor (beta chain) sequence, with context. V shed 0 bases and J shed 5 bases, with 14 bases lying between them. The CDR3 length is 15 residues. In germline, CDR1 is SGHRS, CDR2 YFSETQ. The data were obtained in a study of blood T cell repertoires in COVID-19. The overall study: Researchers got acute and convalescent COVID-19 samples from the United States, Italy and Spain. T cells, B-cell-depleted T cells, or PBMCs provided the cDNA or gDNA that served as material.

In the authors' methods: Reference gene primers were amplified, and this amplification served to estimate nucleated cell counts. The protocol was immunoSEQ multiplex PCR, while the TCRdb copy is restricted to in-frame clones and leaves out a portion. The V and J calls and clone size are taken from that table; D and trimming were inferred from the DNA. The sample lists around 70,000 clones, about 89% occurring once. Sequenced sample: peripheral blood. The chain couples TRBV5-1 to TRBJ1-1, with a weak D call TRBD1 (6 bases). The TCR was taken from a human donor in a cohort sampled during active COVID-19. DNA of the CDR3: TGCGCCAGCAGCTTGGGCGGGGGCTCGGGTACTGAAGCTTTCTTT. It encodes CASSLGGGSGTEAFF.